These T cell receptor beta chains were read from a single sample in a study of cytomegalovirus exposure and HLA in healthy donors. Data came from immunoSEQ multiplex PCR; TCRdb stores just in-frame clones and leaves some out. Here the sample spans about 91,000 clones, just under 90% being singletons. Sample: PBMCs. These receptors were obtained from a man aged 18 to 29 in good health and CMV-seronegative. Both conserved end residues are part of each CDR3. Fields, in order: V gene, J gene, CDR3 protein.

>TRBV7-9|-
CSSSLALADSYEQYF
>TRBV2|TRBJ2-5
CASSLIETQYF
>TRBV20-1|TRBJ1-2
CSAITGGYTF
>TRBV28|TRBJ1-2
CASSTVIQGGNYGYTF
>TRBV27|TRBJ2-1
CASRTSGSYNEQFF
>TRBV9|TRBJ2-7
CASSVSGAGPPYEQYF
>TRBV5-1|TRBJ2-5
CASSLVGGIRETQYF
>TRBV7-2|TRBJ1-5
CASSLAGPNQPQHF
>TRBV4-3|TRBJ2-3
CASSQGPGLAGGDTQYF
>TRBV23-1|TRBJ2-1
CASSNRSDPGLSVNNEQFF
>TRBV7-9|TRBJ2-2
CASSLVKGLTTGELFF
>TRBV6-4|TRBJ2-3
CASSEERVATDTQYF
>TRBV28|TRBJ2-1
CASSSAWDKGTSGRYNEQFF
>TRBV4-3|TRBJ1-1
CASSQALSGNTEAFF
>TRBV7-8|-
CASSQTGTSGSYEQYF
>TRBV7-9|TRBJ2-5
CASSFRDRQETQYF
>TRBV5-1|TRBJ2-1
CASSLAGTPQRNEQFF
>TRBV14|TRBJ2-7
CASSQVQGGRYEQYF
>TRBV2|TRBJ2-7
CASQRLAGGAYEQYF
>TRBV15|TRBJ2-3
CATSIVAGATDTQYF
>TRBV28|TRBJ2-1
CASSPRLAGVARFF
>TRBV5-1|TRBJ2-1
CASSLPSGRFYNEQFF
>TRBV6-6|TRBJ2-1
CASRASGTNEQFF
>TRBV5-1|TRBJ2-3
CASSVGATDTQYF
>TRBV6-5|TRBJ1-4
CASRHQGTPKLFF
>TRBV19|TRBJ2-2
CASSSLALTGELFF
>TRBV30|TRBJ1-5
CAWSQGQGAGQPQHF
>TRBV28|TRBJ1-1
CASSLRSRGMNTEAFF
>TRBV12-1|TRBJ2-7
CASSFGGQGSYEQYF
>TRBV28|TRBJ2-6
CASSFGGVSGANVLTF
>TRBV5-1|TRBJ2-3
CASMERDTQYF
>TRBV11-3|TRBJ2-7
CASSLAGTGIIYEQYF
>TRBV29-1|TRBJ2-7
CSVGGPRGEQYF
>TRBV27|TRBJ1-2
CASSPLGQVLYGYTF
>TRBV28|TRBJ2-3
CASSNQKPEDTQYF
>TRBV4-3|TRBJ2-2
CASSQGVTSGRSFTGELFF
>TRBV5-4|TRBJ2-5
CASSLRQTYREQETQYF
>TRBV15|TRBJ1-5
CATSRDLTQGGSNQPQHF
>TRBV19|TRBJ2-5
CASSAGLAGYQETQYF
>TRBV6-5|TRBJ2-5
CASSPLVEETQYF
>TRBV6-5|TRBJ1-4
CASSYSGQGNEKLFF
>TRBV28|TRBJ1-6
CATRDRLNSPLHF
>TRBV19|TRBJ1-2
CASSTGGTGYGYTF
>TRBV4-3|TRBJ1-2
CASSRTRGMGGANYGYTF
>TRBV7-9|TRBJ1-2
CASSPPGEGYGYTF
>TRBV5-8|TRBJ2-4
CASRLSSGTSLAKNIQYF